The 21 T cell receptor beta chains below all came from one sample that was sequenced in a study of blood T cell repertoires in COVID-19. The table came from immunoSEQ multiplex PCR; TCRdb's copy has only in-frame clones and leaves some out. The sample lists a few hundred thousand clones, 75% to 90% occurring once. The sequenced sample was PBMCs or T cells enriched from blood (not recorded which). The source of these receptors is a man younger than 30 who had recovered from COVID-19.

V usage is TRBV6-5 and J usage is TRBJ1-1; no definite D call. This CDR3 is built from 14 residues. Germline V CDR1 and CDR2: MNHEY, SVGAGI. V was shortened by 6 bases and J by 10 bases, with 21 bases between the two germline ends. Written as DNA, the CDR3 is TGTGCCAGCAGCCCCCCCGGGAGAGTCGCTGGAGCTTTCTTT. Encoded protein: CASSPPGRVAGAFF.

This chain uses TRBV9 with TRBJ2-3; TRBD1 agrees at 7 bases. The germline gives CDR1 SGDLS, CDR2 YYNGEE. The CDR3 contains 16 residues. The V segment lost 4 bases and the J segment 2 bases; nucleotides outside the gene matches: 10. CDR3 sequence reads: CASSQGWGQYTDTQYF. The CDR3 region has the DNA TGTGCCAGCAGCCAGGGCTGGGGACAGTACACAGATACGCAGTATTTT. The full variable domain, rest sourced from reference TRBV9 and TRBJ2-3, is DSGVTQTPKHLITATGQRVTLRCSPRSGDLSVYWYQQSLDQGLQFLIQYYNGEERAKGNILERFSAQQFPDLHSELNLSSLELGDSALYFCASSQGWGQYTDTQYFGPGTRLTVL.

The V call is TRBV2, the J call TRBJ1-1; TRBD1 might be the D (6 bases). Germline CDR1 SNHLY, CDR2 FYNNEI. The CDR3 is 12 amino acids. Trimming took off 9 bases at V and 0 bases at J, with 8 bases between the two ends. This CDR3 reads CARGALNTEAFF. The CDR3 DNA sequence: TGTGCCAGGGGGGCCCTGAACACTGAAGCTTTCTTT.

CDR3 nucleotides: TGTGCCAGTAGTATGACTCACCGGGGGAACACTGAAGCTTTCTTT. Residues: CASSMTHRGNTEAFF. This sequence joins TRBV19 and TRBJ1-1; D not resolved. Germline V CDR1 and CDR2: LNHDA, SQIVND (reference sequence). The CDR3 sequence is 15 residues long. V was trimmed by 3 bases and J by 1 base, leaving 12 bases between them.

The CDR3 here is CSVRLGVLGTDTQYF. In nucleotides, the CDR3 is TGCAGCGTCCGTCTCGGCGTACTAGGCACAGATACGCAGTATTTT. The V gene is TRBV29-1, the J gene TRBJ2-3; possible D gene TRBD2, 5 bases. The germline V gene encodes CDR1 SQVTM and CDR2 ANQGSEA. The V and J ends lost 6 bases and 1 base respectively, with 17 bases between them. CDR3 size: 15 residues.

This sequence joins TRBV6-5 and TRBJ1-6; 7 bases align to TRBD1. The CDR3 covers 15 residues. Germline loops: CDR1 MNHEY, CDR2 SVGAGI. V lost 2 bases and J lost 7; bases outside the gene matches: 5. The DNA for the CDR3 is TGTGCCAGCAGTTACGAGGGACAGTCAAATTCACCCCTCCACTTT. Translating it yields CASSYEGQSNSPLHF.

This chain joins TRBV5-8 and TRBJ1-5, with D perhaps TRBD1 (5 bases). V lost 4 bases and J 1 base, leaving 18 bases between the germline ends. Germline-derived CDR1 and CDR2 are SGHTS and YDEGEE. CDR3 length: 17 amino acids. The CDR3 coding sequence is TGTGCCAGCAGCCACAAGGACCAGGGTGTGAGCAATCAGCCCCAGCATTTT. It yields the protein CASSHKDQGVSNQPQHF.

The chain employs TRBV5-6 and TRBJ2-5, with a tentative D call TRBD1 (6 bases). V was cut by 4 bases and J by 3 bases, with 16 bases left in between. Germline-derived CDR1 and CDR2 are SGHDT and YYEEEE. The CDR3 runs to 15 residues. CDR3 residues: CASSTKTSGEETQYF. The CDR3 DNA reads TGTGCCAGCAGCACAAAGACCTCAGGGGAAGAGACCCAGTACTTC.

The CDR3 spells CASSYSEFAGETQYF. For the CDR3, the DNA is TGTGCCAGCAGTTACTCCGAATTTGCGGGAGAGACCCAGTACTTC. This rearrangement joins TRBV6-6 to TRBJ2-5; a weak D match, TRBD2 (5 bases). V was pared by 0 bases and J by 4 bases, with 12 bases between. The germline V gene encodes CDR1 MNHNY and CDR2 SVGAGI (reference sequence). The CDR3 has 15 residues.

The V call is TRBV27, the J call TRBJ2-7, with 8 bases that match TRBD1. J was trimmed by 2 bases and V by 4 bases; bases with no gene match: 1. CDR3 length: 13 amino acids. The germline V gene encodes CDR1 MNHEY and CDR2 SMNVEV (reference sequence). The CDR3 reads CASSYRGTYEQYF. In nucleotides, the CDR3 is TGTGCCAGCAGTTACAGGGGGACCTACGAGCAGTACTTC.

The chain uses TRBV5-5 and TRBJ1-4, with TRBD1 as a possible D gene (6 bases). Germline CDR1 is SGHKS and CDR2 is YYEKEE (reference sequence). CDR3 size: 15 residues. The V gene lost 2 bases and the J gene lost 7 bases, with 15 bases spanning the gap. The CDR3 bases are TGTGCCAGCAGCTTCGAAACAGGGATACGTGAAAAACTGTTTTTT. Its translation is CASSFETGIREKLFF.

The rearrangement uses TRBV6-1 and TRBJ1-2; TRBD1 agrees at 11 bases. V trimming: 4 bases; J trimming: 0 bases; junction bases outside the gene matches: 4. Per germline, CDR1 MNHNS and CDR2 SASEGT. The CDR3 is made up of 16 amino acids. The CDR3 coding sequence is TGTGCCAGCAGTGGGACAGGGGGCTTAGCTAACTATGGCTACACCTTC. Translation: CASSGTGGLANYGYTF.

The V gene is TRBV28, the J gene TRBJ2-7; 8 bases are shared with TRBD2. This CDR3 is 14 amino acids long. CDR1 is MDHEN, CDR2 SYDVKM, per germline. Trimming removed 8 bases from V and 5 bases from J; junction bases left unmatched: 11. This CDR3 is CASGGLARVDEQYF. The CDR3 region has the DNA TGTGCCAGCGGAGGACTAGCCAGAGTAGACGAGCAGTACTTC.

The rearrangement links TRBV20-1 to TRBJ2-1; 13 nucleotides agree with TRBD2. Germline CDR1 is DFQATT and CDR2 is SNEGSKA (reference sequence). V lost 3 bases and J lost 8; bases outside the gene matches: 13. This CDR3 comprises 17 residues. The CDR3 loop is CSASGRTSGGAIHEQFF. The CDR3 DNA reads as TGCAGTGCTAGTGGACGCACTAGCGGGGGGGCTATCCATGAGCAGTTCTTC.

J is TRBJ1-2 and V is TRBV6-4; TRBD1 is a possible D gene (6 bases). Germline CDR1 is MRHNA and CDR2 is SNTAGT. The CDR3 covers 13 residues. Trimming took 0 bases from V and 7 from J, leaving 9 bases between them. The CDR3 region has the DNA TGTGCCAGCAGTGACTCCAGGGGCAGTGGCTACACCTTC. Translating it yields CASSDSRGSGYTF.

This sequence joins TRBV7-9 and TRBJ1-2; D remains unclear. From germline, CDR1 is SEHNR and CDR2 FQNEAQ (reference sequence). Trimming removed 5 bases at V and 7 bases at J, with 14 bases between. This CDR3 is 13 amino acids long. The CDR3 region is CASSPAGVSGYTF. Written as DNA, the CDR3 is TGTGCCAGCAGCCCCGCCGGGGTTTCTGGCTACACCTTC.

This rearrangement joins TRBV19 to TRBJ2-7; 7 positions match TRBD1. Per the germline V gene, CDR1 is LNHDA and CDR2 is SQIVND (reference sequence). The ends lost 4 bases at V and 3 bases at J; junction bases unmatched: 9. The CDR3 runs to 15 residues. This chain's CDR3 is CASSTYGTDIYEQYF. The CDR3 DNA reads TGTGCCAGTAGTACGTACGGGACAGATATCTACGAGCAGTACTTC.

V is TRBV3-1 (or the pseudogene TRBV3-2) and J is TRBJ2-3; TRBD2 matches at 9 bases. The CDR3 consists of 16 residues. Germline CDR1 reads LGHDT; CDR2 reads YNNKEL (reference sequence). Trimming removed 2 bases from V and 2 bases from J; junction bases left unmatched: 5. In DNA, the CDR3 is TGTGCCAGCAGCCAAAGACTAGCGGAAAACACAGATACGCAGTATTTT. Protein sequence: CASSQRLAENTDTQYF.

The rearrangement links TRBV6-1 to TRBJ1-4; D gene ambiguous. V was pared by 2 bases and J by 7 bases, with 14 bases between. The CDR3 totals 15 residues. CDR1 and CDR2 from the germline V gene are MNHNS and SASEGT. This chain's CDR3 is CASSEFDNPGEKLFF. In DNA, the CDR3 is TGTGCCAGCAGTGAATTCGACAACCCTGGTGAAAAACTGTTTTTT.

The CDR3: CSVVAPAGGPTDTQYF. The DNA for the CDR3 is TGCAGCGTTGTAGCCCCAGCGGGAGGCCCCACAGATACGCAGTATTTT. The chain has TRBV29-1 and TRBJ2-3; 9 bases fit TRBD2. CDR1 SQVTM and CDR2 ANQGSEA come from the germline V gene. The CDR3 has 16 residues. The trim removed 4 bases at V and 2 bases at J, leaving 10 bases unmatched.

The chain carries TRBV6-1 and TRBJ1-4; tentatively, D is TRBD1 (6 bases). The CDR3 extends over 13 amino acids. Per the germline V gene, CDR1 is MNHNS and CDR2 is SASEGT. V shed 8 bases and J shed 7 bases, with 14 bases lying between them. DNA of the CDR3: TGTGCCAGCGGGGTACAGGGCGGTGAAAAACTGTTTTTT. Translation gives CASGVQGGEKLFF.